This TCR beta chain was found in a study of T cell repertoires in cytomegalovirus infection. About the research overall: Recently identified HLA-C-restricted and well-studied HLA-B-restricted CMV epitopes were used. The public TCR beta signatures pointed to both CMV infection and matching HLA type.

The trim removed 5 bases at V and 2 bases at J, leaving 9 bases unmatched. The CDR3 length is 16 residues. A remark on this clonotype: Its specificity is not known.

Using its own MiXCR run on the reads, TCRdb lists one record per CDR3 protein. There are some 940,000 distinct CDR3 sequences in the sample; 31% occur only once, and about 14% lies in the top ten. Overall study results and limits: Of the TCR beta families, the public ones yielded a cumulative frequency that identified carriers of CMV plus the relevant HLA.

This clonotype was sampled from a human donor in good health (CMV status not recorded). Some clones in this sample may be carry-over from other donors' samples. The sequences come from cultured CD8+ T cells from PBMCs, collected from culture after CMV antigen stimulation. The chain joins TRBV12-3 or TRBV12-4 to TRBJ2-5; TRBD2 matches at 9 bases. In DNA form, the CDR3 reads TGTGCCAGCAGTCCTGTGGCGGGGGGGTTACAAGAGACCCAGTACTTC. Amino acids: CASSPVAGGLQETQYF.